The 20 T cell receptor beta chains reported below all come from one sample, sequenced in a study of control samples from healthy donors and cancer patients. Clones were sequenced by immunoSEQ multiplex PCR, and TCRdb holds only the in-frame ones, with some missing. The sample consists of 63,000 or so clones, approximately 89% of them appearing once. Sequencing was carried out using PBMCs. These receptors were taken from a man aged 55 to 70 with colorectal cancer.

V gene TRBV2 combines with J gene TRBJ2-7; D gene unclear. Per germline, CDR1 SNHLY and CDR2 FYNNEI. CDR3 length: 14 residues. V was pared by 7 bases and J by 0 bases, with 13 bases between. The CDR3 DNA is TGTGCCAGCACCTCCCGGACGGCCTCCTACGAGCAGTACTTC. Its protein is CASTSRTASYEQYF.

The chain is built from TRBV18 and TRBJ2-2; D might be TRBD1 or TRBD2, each matching 6 bases. The V end was cut by 3 bases, the J end by 1 base, with 15 bases between. Germline lookup yields CDR1 KGHSH and CDR2 LQKENI. The length of the CDR3 is 17 residues. The CDR3 nucleotides are TGTGCCAGCTCACCGTCGGGGGCGCGACAGAACACCGGGGAGCTGTTTTTT. Protein: CASSPSGARQNTGELFF.

CDR3 sequence: CASRTPGSYGYTF. The CDR3 DNA follows: TGTGCCAGCAGGACCCCAGGCTCCTATGGCTACACCTTC. The chain is built from TRBV12-3 or TRBV12-4 and TRBJ1-2; D is unresolved. This CDR3 has 13 residues. V shed 6 bases and J shed 4 bases, with 12 bases lying between them.

The chain combines TRBV21-1 with TRBJ1-5; the table's TRBD1 call for D was not verified on the DNA. TRBV21-1 is an annotated pseudogene. CDR3 length equals 15 residues. The CDR3: CASSIGGQGKQPQHF. The CDR3, as DNA: TGTGCCAGCAGCATAGGAGGACAGGGCAAACAGCCCCAGCATTTT.

The chain has TRBV10-2 and TRBJ2-3, with 12 bases fitting TRBD2. The CDR3 runs to 16 residues. The junction had 9 bases not matched to a gene; V was cut back by 3 bases and J by 8 bases. Germline CDR1 reads WSHSY; CDR2 reads SAAADI. This CDR3 reads CASSDSLAGGLGTQYF. Written as DNA, the CDR3 is TGCGCCAGCAGTGACTCGCTAGCGGGGGGGCTTGGTACGCAGTATTTT.

The chain joins TRBV7-9 to TRBJ1-6; maybe TRBD1 (5 bases). V lost 4 bases to trimming and J lost 4 bases, with 11 bases between them. The CDR3 has 15 amino acids. In germline, CDR1 is SEHNR, CDR2 FQNEAQ (reference sequence). CDR3: CASSSWDGYNSPLHF. CDR3 nucleotide sequence: TGTGCCAGCAGCTCCTGGGACGGATATAATTCACCCCTCCACTTT.

V gene TRBV6-6 combines with J gene TRBJ1-1; 8 bases fit TRBD1. This CDR3 region has 15 residues. Germline lookup yields CDR1 MNHNY and CDR2 SVGAGI (reference sequence). Trimming at V came to 2 bases and at J to 1 base, leaving 3 bases not matched to a gene. CDR3 bases: TGTGCCAGCAGTTACGCACAGGGGGGGAACACTGAAGCTTTCTTT. Encoded protein: CASSYAQGGNTEAFF.

CDR3 sequence: CASSLGLGEYNEQFF. CDR3 sequence (DNA): TGTGCCAGCAGCTTGGGACTAGGCGAGTACAATGAGCAGTTCTTC. The chain couples TRBV5-6 to TRBJ2-1; D may be TRBD2 (6 bases). The CDR3 runs 15 residues. Trimming removed 0 bases at V and 4 bases at J, with 11 bases between. CDR1 is SGHDT, CDR2 YYEEEE, per germline. The complete variable domain, with remaining parts taken from reference TRBV5-6 and TRBJ2-1, reads DAGVTQSPTHLIKTRGQQVTLRCSPKSGHDTVSWYQQALGQGPQFIFQYYEEEERQRGNFPDRFSGHQFPNYSSELNVNALLLGDSALYLCASSLGLGEYNEQFFGPGTRLTVL.

This chain links TRBV7-8 with TRBJ2-7, with a possible D match to TRBD1 (5 bases). The CDR3 sequence is 12 residues long. Germline CDR1 and CDR2: SGHVS and FQNEAQ. Trimming took 5 bases from V and 1 from J, leaving 6 bases between them. This chain's CDR3 is CASSAGSYEQYF. As DNA, the CDR3 is TGTGCCAGCAGCGCAGGGTCCTACGAGCAGTACTTC.

The chain carries TRBV6-5 and TRBJ2-7; D possibly uses TRBD1 or TRBD2 (7 bases each). Germline V gives CDR1 MNHEY, CDR2 SVGAGI. The CDR3 length is 14 residues. CDR3 protein: CAIQLHQGGGEQYF. For the CDR3, the DNA is TGTGCGATACAGTTACACCAGGGGGGGGGCGAGCAGTACTTC.

V and J are TRBV6-2 or TRBV6-3 and TRBJ1-5; D is ambiguous. Per the germline V gene, CDR1 is MNHEY and CDR2 is SVGEGT. The germline V and J ends were trimmed by 0 bases and 3 bases, with 6 bases remaining between them. The CDR3 sequence is 14 residues long. The CDR3 sequence: CASSYSWVNQPQHF. CDR3 bases: TGTGCCAGCAGTTACTCCTGGGTCAATCAGCCCCAGCATTTT.

This chain links TRBV27 with TRBJ1-2; D is undetermined. Germline V gene lookup returns CDR1 MNHEY and CDR2 SMNVEV (reference sequence). V lost 5 bases to trimming and J lost 0 bases, with 13 bases between them. This CDR3 has 15 residues. CDR3 residues: CASSPYQSPNYGYTF. The CDR3 nucleotides are TGTGCCAGCAGTCCCTACCAGAGTCCTAACTATGGCTACACCTTC.

This sequence joins TRBV7-9 and TRBJ1-2, with TRBD1 identical over 7 bases. The V and J ends lost 6 bases and 7 bases, in that order; junction bases with no gene match: 5. There are 12 residues in the CDR3. Germline lookup yields CDR1 SEHNR and CDR2 FQNEAQ (reference sequence). In nucleotides, the CDR3 is TGTGCCAGCAGTCAGACAGGGATTGGCTACACCTTC. This sequence encodes CASSQTGIGYTF.

Concerning this clone: Other DNA sequences of this sample code for an identical CDR3. This chain connects TRBV7-9 to TRBJ1-4; TRBD1 matches 7 bases. The CDR3 runs 15 residues. The V gene end was trimmed by 2 bases and the J gene end by 0 bases; junction bases not matched to a gene: 0. Germline V gene sequence: CDR1 SEHNR, CDR2 FQNEAQ (reference sequence). The CDR3 DNA sequence: TGTGCCAGCAGCTTACAGGGGGCAACTAATGAAAAACTGTTTTTT. The encoded protein is CASSLQGATNEKLFF.

The chain has TRBV7-3 and TRBJ2-3, with a possible D match to TRBD2 (5 bases). V was pared by 2 bases and J by 0 bases, with 12 bases between. This CDR3 is 16 amino acids long. CDR1 and CDR2 (germline): SGHTA, FQGTGA. CDR3 sequence: CASSLGTGFSTDTQYF. The CDR3 DNA reads TGTGCCAGCAGCTTAGGAACGGGGTTTAGCACAGATACGCAGTATTTT.

This rearrangement joins TRBV5-1 to TRBJ2-5; no clear D. The ends were cut back, 0 bases at V and 3 bases at J, with 9 bases in the middle. Germline V gene sequence: CDR1 SGHRS, CDR2 YFSETQ. The CDR3 loop spans 14 amino acids. DNA for the CDR3: TGCGCCAGCAGCTTGGCCGCCTGGGAAGAGACCCAGTACTTC. Its protein is CASSLAAWEETQYF.

V and J are TRBV7-2 and TRBJ2-2, with D perhaps TRBD2 (7 bases). The germline V gene encodes CDR1 SGHTA and CDR2 FQGNSA. This CDR3 comprises 18 residues. V was pared by 2 bases and J by 2 bases, with 18 bases between. The CDR3 sequence: CASSLTTGGQVNTGELFF. The CDR3, as DNA: TGTGCCAGCAGCTTAACTACGGGGGGCCAAGTAAACACCGGGGAGCTGTTTTTT.

CDR3 in amino acids: CASSPTSASYNEQFF. DNA of the CDR3: TGTGCCAGCAGCCCAACTAGCGCCTCCTACAATGAGCAGTTCTTC. V gene TRBV7-2 combines with J gene TRBJ2-1; TRBD2 matches at 7 bases. Germline V gene sequence: CDR1 SGHTA, CDR2 FQGNSA. The CDR3 contains 15 residues. V gave up 5 bases and J gave up 0 bases; unmatched junction bases: 4.

Written as DNA, the CDR3 is TGTGCCAGCAGGCAGGGACAGGGGATCAATCAGCCCCAGCATTTT. It translates to CASRQGQGINQPQHF. The rearrangement links TRBV6-5 to TRBJ1-5; 10 bases agree with TRBD1. Germline V gene sequence: CDR1 MNHEY, CDR2 SVGAGI. This CDR3 region has 15 residues. V was pared by 6 bases and J by 3 bases, with 5 bases of the junction left unmatched.

This clone has more than one count but fewer than ten. The chain is built from TRBV4-1 and TRBJ2-2; D is unresolved. The CDR3 contains 14 residues. Per the germline V gene, CDR1 is MGHRA and CDR2 is YSYEKL. Trimming removed 5 bases from V and 1 base from J, with 8 bases in between. CDR3 sequence (DNA): TGCGCCAGCAGCTTCACAGAGAACACCGGGGAGCTGTTTTTT. Translating it yields CASSFTENTGELFF.